What follows describes a single TCR beta chain. The data derive from a study of technical replicates of blood from a handful of donors. Sequenced by immunoSEQ multiplex PCR; TCRdb stores in-frame clones only, minus some. Among tens of thousands of clones, about 95% were seen once, and the ten largest hold around 2.9%. This TCR derives from a human donor in good health. Some clones in this sample may be carry-over from other donors' samples. The sample taken for sequencing was PBMCs.

Written as DNA, the CDR3 is TGTGCCAGCAGTACTAGCTTCAATAGAGATACGCAGTATTTT. It translates to CASSTSFNRDTQYF. The rearrangement links TRBV6-5 to TRBJ2-3, with a weak D call TRBD2 (6 bases). Germline CDR1 is MNHEY and CDR2 is SVGAGI. V shed 5 bases and J shed 5 bases, with 14 bases lying between them. The length of the CDR3 is 14 residues.